Below, 24 T cell receptor beta chains from the same sample are listed, as sequenced in a study of T cell repertoires in cytomegalovirus infection. TCRdb analysed the reads with MiXCR anew, one entry per CDR3 protein. The sample consists of fewer than 700,000 distinct CDR3 sequences, roughly a quarter of them appearing once. The material sequenced was CD8+ T cells from PBMCs. All receptors derive from a human donor in good health (CMV status not recorded). Some clones in this sample may be carry-over from other donors' samples.

This clonotype was seen a few times. The rearrangement links TRBV6-6 to TRBJ2-2, with 10 nucleotides matching TRBD1. The CDR3 is 20 amino acids. Looked up from germline, CDR1 is MNHNY and CDR2 is SVGAGI (reference sequence). J was trimmed by 0 bases and V by 0 bases; bases with no gene match: 10. This CDR3 reads CASSYSWSGTGEANTGELFF. CDR3 bases: TGTGCCAGCAGTTACTCGTGGAGCGGGACAGGGGAGGCGAACACCGGGGAGCTGTTTTTT.

The V gene is TRBV19, the J gene TRBJ1-1; perhaps TRBD1 as D (5 bases). V gave up 3 bases and J gave up 5 bases, with 16 bases separating them. The germline CDR1 and CDR2 sequences are LNHDA and SQIVND (reference sequence). CDR3 length: 15 residues. The DNA of the CDR3 is TGTGCCAGTAGTATTATGGGGGGAACGGGAACTGAAGCTTTCTTT. This translates into CASSIMGGTGTEAFF. Combining the CDR3 with reference TRBV19 and TRBJ1-1 gives the whole variable domain DGGITQSPKYLFRKEGQNVTLSCEQNLNHDAMYWYRQDPGQGLRLIYYSQIVNDFQKGDIAEGYSVSREKKESFPLTVTSAQKNPTAFYLCASSIMGGTGTEAFFGQGTRLTVV.

V is TRBV6-5 and J is TRBJ2-3; TRBD1 matches at 7 bases. Trimming removed 6 bases from V and 2 bases from J; junction bases left unmatched: 5. CDR3 length: 14 residues. In germline, CDR1 is MNHEY, CDR2 SVGAGI. This chain's CDR3 is CASREGQHTDTQYF. Written as DNA, the CDR3 is TGTGCCAGCAGAGAGGGACAGCACACAGATACGCAGTATTTT.

The rearrangement uses TRBV12-3 or TRBV12-4 and TRBJ2-1; D is possibly TRBD1 or TRBD2 (5 bases each). Trimming took 3 bases from V and 0 from J, leaving 12 bases between them. The CDR3 totals 16 residues. CDR3 sequence reads: CASSLGPALSYNEQFF. The CDR3 DNA follows: TGTGCCAGCAGTTTGGGACCGGCGCTCTCCTACAATGAGCAGTTCTTC.

This chain joins TRBV20-1 and TRBJ1-2, with 9 bases lining up with TRBD1. Germline V lookup: CDR1 DFQATT, CDR2 SNEGSKA (reference sequence). This CDR3 is 13 amino acids long. J was trimmed by 4 bases and V by 5 bases; bases with no gene match: 5. This CDR3 reads CSAPTGGIYGYTF. The CDR3 DNA reads as TGCAGTGCTCCTACAGGGGGCATCTATGGCTACACCTTC.

Concerning this clonotype: Just one base apart from a much larger clone, this may be a read error. The V gene is TRBV4-3, the J gene TRBJ1-1; perhaps TRBD1 as D (5 bases). The CDR3 is 16 residues long. Germline-derived CDR1 and CDR2 are LGHNA and YSLEER. The CDR3 is CTSSHPTSGGRTEAFF. The CDR3 DNA follows: TGCACCAGCAGCCACCCTACTTCGGGGGGGAGAACTGAAGCTTTCTTT.

This clonotype was recorded a few times. The chain carries TRBV6-2 or TRBV6-3 and TRBJ2-7; a possible D gene is TRBD1 (5 bases). Germline V CDR1 and CDR2: MNHEY, SVGEGT. The CDR3 totals 13 residues. Trimming removed 5 bases from V and 7 bases from J, with 15 bases in between. CDR3 in DNA: TGTGCCAGCAGTCCGACAGTTGGTAGGGAGCAGTACGTC. Residues: CASSPTVGREQYV.

This clonotype has just a few counts. V is TRBV7-6 and J is TRBJ2-3, with TRBD1 matching over 8 bases. This CDR3 is built from 12 residues. J gave up 6 bases and V 5 bases, and 1 base lay outside the gene matches. Germline CDR1 SGHVS, CDR2 FNYEAQ. In nucleotides, the CDR3 is TGTGCCAGCAGCGACAGGGGCGATACGCAGTATTTT. It codes for CASSDRGDTQYF. Full variable domain (remainder filled in from reference TRBV7-6 and TRBJ2-3): GAGVSQSPRYKVTKRGQDVALRCDPISGHVSLYWYRQALGQGPEFLTYFNYEAQQDKSGLPNDRFSAERPEGSISTLTIQRTEQRDSAMYRCASSDRGDTQYFGPGTRLTVL.

There are many counts of this clonotype. The chain recombines TRBV4-1 with TRBJ2-3; D is unclear. Germline values: CDR1 MGHRA, CDR2 YSYEKL. Trimming removed 0 bases at V and 3 bases at J, with 7 bases between. This CDR3 comprises 14 residues. The CDR3 DNA sequence: TGCGCCAGCAGCCAAGAGCCAGCTACAGATACGCAGTATTTT. The encoded protein is CASSQEPATDTQYF.

The chain has TRBV7-6 and TRBJ2-1; D is perhaps TRBD1 (6 bases). Germline-derived CDR1 and CDR2 are SGHVS and FNYEAQ. V gave up 4 bases and J gave up 13 bases, with 14 bases separating them. CDR3 length equals 12 residues. CDR3 bases: TGTGCCAGCAGCTCTTTAGGGGGACCACAGTTCTTC. As protein: CASSSLGGPQFF.

The J gene is TRBJ2-7, the V gene TRBV20-1, with no clear D. Germline V CDR1 and CDR2: DFQATT, SNEGSKA (reference sequence). Trimming pared 3 bases from V and 3 bases from J, leaving 12 bases between. The length of the CDR3 is 13 residues. CDR3 sequence reads: CSARDPDRYEQYV. For the CDR3, the DNA is TGCAGTGCTAGGGATCCCGACCGCTACGAGCAGTACGTC.

The table lists this clonotype with a few counts. The V call is TRBV2, the J call TRBJ2-7, with unresolved D. The germline V gene encodes CDR1 SNHLY and CDR2 FYNNEI. The CDR3 length is 13 residues. V was shortened by 4 bases and J by 0 bases, with 7 bases between the two germline ends. Here the CDR3 DNA reads TGTGCCAGCAGTGGGCACAGCTCCTACGAGCAGTACTTC. Translated, it gives CASSGHSSYEQYF.

The genes are TRBV7-8 and TRBJ1-2, with 9 bases that match TRBD1. The CDR3 loop spans 17 amino acids. The ends lost 0 bases at V and 7 bases at J; junction bases unmatched: 12. Germline values: CDR1 SGHVS, CDR2 FQNEAQ. The CDR3 DNA follows: TGTGCCAGCAGCTTAGCAGGCACTTGGACAGGGGAGCCTGGCTACACCTTC. Protein sequence: CASSLAGTWTGEPGYTF.

V usage is TRBV7-9 and J usage is TRBJ2-3; D gene uncertain. The V end lost 2 bases, the J end lost 2 bases, and 26 bases lay between the germline ends. Germline CDR1 reads SEHNR; CDR2 reads FQNEAQ (reference sequence). CDR3 size: 20 residues. CDR3 in amino acids: CASSLPIGPKHRPYTDTQYF. CDR3 coding DNA: TGTGCCAGCAGCTTACCGATAGGCCCGAAACACCGACCCTACACAGATACGCAGTATTTT.

The gene calls are TRBV7-2 and TRBJ1-1; 12 bases align to TRBD1. The CDR3 has 18 amino acids. Germline trimming cut 4 bases from V and 3 bases from J; bases unmatched to any gene: 12. In germline, CDR1 is SGHTA, CDR2 FQGNSA. CDR3 nucleotide sequence: TGTGCCAGCAGCTCGCACCGGGACAGGGGGCGCTTCGACACTGAAGCTTTCTTT. This sequence encodes CASSSHRDRGRFDTEAFF.

In this sample, this clonotype turned up many times. V is TRBV5-4 and J is TRBJ2-5; D is uncertain. The length of the CDR3 is 13 residues. Trimming pared 5 bases from V and 2 bases from J, leaving 10 bases between. Germline V lookup: CDR1 SGHNT, CDR2 YYREEE (reference sequence). In nucleotides, the CDR3 is TGTGCCAGCAGGGGCCTCCTTCAAGAGACCCAGTACTTC. Translated: CASRGLLQETQYF.

A few counts support this clonotype. The chain links TRBV7-6 to TRBJ1-6; D not certain. The CDR3 loop spans 16 amino acids. V dropped 0 bases and J dropped 5 bases, with 11 bases sitting between them. CDR1 and CDR2 (germline): SGHVS, FNYEAQ. The CDR3 DNA reads as TGTGCCAGCAGCTTAGCCCAGCCAGCCCATAATTCACCCCTCCACTTT. Amino acids: CASSLAQPAHNSPLHF.

This clonotype appeared many times. The rearrangement links TRBV10-3 to TRBJ2-3; D uncertain. Germline V gene lookup returns CDR1 ENHRY and CDR2 SYGVKD. Trimming shortened V by 8 bases and J by 2 bases, and 5 bases separated the two germline ends. The CDR3 loop spans 11 amino acids. The CDR3 is CAIGDTDTQYF. The CDR3 nucleotides read TGTGCCATCGGGGACACAGATACGCAGTATTTT.

The chain carries TRBV27 and TRBJ1-2; D is ambiguous. Germline CDR1 is MNHEY and CDR2 is SMNVEV (reference sequence). The CDR3 contains 14 residues. This CDR3 reads CASWPGRRNYGYTF. The CDR3 DNA is TGTGCAAGTTGGCCGGGCAGGCGCAACTATGGCTACACCTTC.

Many counts were recorded for this clonotype. The CDR3 DNA reads as TGTGCCAGCAGCACAATACAGGTCTCTGGGGCCAACGTCCTGACTTTC. It translates to CASSTIQVSGANVLTF. The chain couples TRBV7-9 to TRBJ2-6, with D perhaps TRBD1 (5 bases). The CDR3 has 16 amino acids. Germline CDR1 SEHNR, CDR2 FQNEAQ (reference sequence). V shed 5 bases and J shed 0 bases, with 11 bases lying between them. Drawing the rest from reference TRBV7-9 and TRBJ2-6, the complete variable domain is DTGVSQNPRHKITKRGQNVTFRCDPISEHNRLYWYRQTLGQGPEFLTYFQNEAQLEKSRLLSDRFSAERPKGSFSTLEIQRTEQGDSAMYLCASSTIQVSGANVLTFGAGSRLTVL.

The chain recombines TRBV6-2 or TRBV6-3 with TRBJ2-7; no reliable D call. The CDR3 length is 13 residues. The V end was cut by 4 bases, the J end by 1 base, with 8 bases between. The germline gives CDR1 MNHEY, CDR2 SVGEGT. This chain's CDR3 is CASSLFISYEQYV. CDR3 DNA sequence: TGTGCCAGCAGTTTATTCATTTCCTACGAGCAGTACGTC.

This clonotype occurred a few times. V usage is TRBV6-2 or TRBV6-3 and J usage is TRBJ2-1; 8 bases map to TRBD1. The CDR3 contains 18 residues. The trim removed 4 bases at V and 7 bases at J, leaving 18 bases unmatched. CDR1 MNHEY and CDR2 SVGEGT come from the germline V gene. CDR3 in DNA: TGTGCCAGCAGTTTTTCCCTCCAGGGGGCTCACCTCGGGAATGAGCAGTTCTTC. As protein: CASSFSLQGAHLGNEQFF.

This chain uses TRBV11-2 with TRBJ2-7; perhaps TRBD1 as D (5 bases). The V and J ends lost 1 base and 2 bases respectively, with 15 bases between them. The CDR3 is 16 residues long. Germline values: CDR1 SGHAT, CDR2 FQNNGV. CDR3 sequence reads: CASSLATQALTYEQYV. The CDR3 region has the DNA TGTGCCAGCAGCTTAGCTACACAGGCGCTAACCTACGAGCAGTACGTC.

This clonotype was counted many times. This chain uses TRBV5-1 with TRBJ1-2; possibly TRBD1 for D (5 bases). V was clipped by 3 bases and J by 5 bases, with 14 bases between them. Germline CDR1 reads SGHRS; CDR2 reads YFSETQ. CDR3 length: 14 amino acids. The CDR3 here is CASSSFRGDYGYTF. CDR3 coding DNA: TGCGCCAGCAGCTCTTTCAGAGGGGATTATGGCTACACCTTC.